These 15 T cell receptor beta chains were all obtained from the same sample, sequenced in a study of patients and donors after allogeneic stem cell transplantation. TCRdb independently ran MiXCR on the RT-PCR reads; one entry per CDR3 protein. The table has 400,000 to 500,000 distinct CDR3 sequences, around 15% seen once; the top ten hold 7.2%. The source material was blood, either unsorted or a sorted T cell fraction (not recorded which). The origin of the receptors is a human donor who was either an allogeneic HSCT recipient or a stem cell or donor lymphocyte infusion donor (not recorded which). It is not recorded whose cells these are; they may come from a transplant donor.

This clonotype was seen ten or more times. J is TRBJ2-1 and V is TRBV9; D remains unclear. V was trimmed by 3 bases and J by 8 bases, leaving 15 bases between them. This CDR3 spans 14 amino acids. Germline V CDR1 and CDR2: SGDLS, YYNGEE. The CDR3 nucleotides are TGTGCCAGCAGCGCTCCTCCCAGGACGGATGAGCAGTTCTTC. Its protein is CASSAPPRTDEQFF.

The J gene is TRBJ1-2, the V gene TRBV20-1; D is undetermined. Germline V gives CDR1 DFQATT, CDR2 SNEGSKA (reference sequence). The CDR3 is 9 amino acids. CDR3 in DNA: TGCGCGGGATTAGATGGCTACACCTTC. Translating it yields CAGLDGYTF.

The CDR3 loop reads CASSQETSGGRDEQFF. The CDR3 DNA follows: TGTGCCAGCAGCCAAGAGACTAGCGGGGGGAGGGATGAGCAGTTCTTC. This chain joins TRBV4-2 and TRBJ2-1; 13 bases fit TRBD2. Per germline, CDR1 LGHNA and CDR2 YNFKEQ. The CDR3 totals 16 residues. Germline trimming cut 0 bases from V and 8 bases from J; bases unmatched to any gene: 4.

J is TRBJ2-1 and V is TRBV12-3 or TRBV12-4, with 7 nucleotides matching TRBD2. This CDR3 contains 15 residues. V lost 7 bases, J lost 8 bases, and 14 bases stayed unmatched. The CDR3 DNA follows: TGTGCCAGCATCCTGGGAGGGAGGACCCGGGATGAGCAGTTCTTC. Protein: CASILGGRTRDEQFF.

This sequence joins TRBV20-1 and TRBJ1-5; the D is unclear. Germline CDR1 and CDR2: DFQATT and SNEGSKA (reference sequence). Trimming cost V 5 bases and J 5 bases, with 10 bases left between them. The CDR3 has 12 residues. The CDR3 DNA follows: TGCAGTGCTCAATTACCAGATCAGCCCCAGCATTTT. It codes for CSAQLPDQPQHF.

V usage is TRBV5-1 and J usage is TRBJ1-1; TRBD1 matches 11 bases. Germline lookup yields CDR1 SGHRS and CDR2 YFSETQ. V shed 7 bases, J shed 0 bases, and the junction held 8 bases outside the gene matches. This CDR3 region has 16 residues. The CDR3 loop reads CASGYPGQGVNTEAFF. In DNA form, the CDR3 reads TGCGCCAGCGGATACCCGGGACAGGGGGTGAACACTGAAGCTTTCTTT.

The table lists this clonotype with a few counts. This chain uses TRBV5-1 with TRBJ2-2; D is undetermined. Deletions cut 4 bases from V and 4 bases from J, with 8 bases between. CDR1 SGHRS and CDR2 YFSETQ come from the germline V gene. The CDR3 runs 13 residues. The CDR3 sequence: CASSLQFTGELFF. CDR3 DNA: TGCGCCAGCAGCCTCCAGTTCACCGGGGAGCTGTTTTTT. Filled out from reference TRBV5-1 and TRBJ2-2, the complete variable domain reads KAGVTQTPRYLIKTRGQQVTLSCSPISGHRSVSWYQQTPGQGLQFLFEYFSETQRNKGNFPGRFSGRQFSNSRSEMNVSTLELGDSALYLCASSLQFTGELFFGEGSRLTVL.

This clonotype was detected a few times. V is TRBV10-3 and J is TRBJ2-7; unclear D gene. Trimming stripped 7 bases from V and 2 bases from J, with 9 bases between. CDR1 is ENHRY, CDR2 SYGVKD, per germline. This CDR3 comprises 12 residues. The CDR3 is CAIKTATYEQYF. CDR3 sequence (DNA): TGTGCCATCAAGACGGCAACCTACGAGCAGTACTTC.

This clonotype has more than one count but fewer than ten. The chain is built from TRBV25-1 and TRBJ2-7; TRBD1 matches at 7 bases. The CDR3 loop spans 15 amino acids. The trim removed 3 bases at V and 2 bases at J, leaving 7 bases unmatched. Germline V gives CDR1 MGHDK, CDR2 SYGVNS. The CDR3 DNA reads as TGTGCCAGCAGTGATTTGTGGCAGGGGGCCTACGAGCAGTACTTC. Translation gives CASSDLWQGAYEQYF.

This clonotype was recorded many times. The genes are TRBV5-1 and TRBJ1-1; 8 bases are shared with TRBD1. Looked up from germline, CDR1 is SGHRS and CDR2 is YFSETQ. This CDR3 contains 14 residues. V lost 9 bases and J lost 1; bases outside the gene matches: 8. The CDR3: CATARGTGNTEAFF. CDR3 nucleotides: TGCGCCACCGCGAGAGGGACAGGGAACACTGAAGCTTTCTTT.

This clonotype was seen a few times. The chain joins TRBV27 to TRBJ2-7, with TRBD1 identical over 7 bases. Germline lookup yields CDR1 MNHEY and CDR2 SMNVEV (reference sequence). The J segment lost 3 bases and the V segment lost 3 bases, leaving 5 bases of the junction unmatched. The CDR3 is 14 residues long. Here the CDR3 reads CASSFGTANYEQYF. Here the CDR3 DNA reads TGTGCCAGCAGTTTCGGGACAGCAAACTACGAGCAGTACTTC.

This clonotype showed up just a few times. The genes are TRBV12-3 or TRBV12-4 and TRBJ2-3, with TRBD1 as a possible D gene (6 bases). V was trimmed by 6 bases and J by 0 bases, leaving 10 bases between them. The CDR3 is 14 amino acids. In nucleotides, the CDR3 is TGTGCCAGCAGCTGGGGGCCTAGCACAGATACGCAGTATTTT. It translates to CASSWGPSTDTQYF.

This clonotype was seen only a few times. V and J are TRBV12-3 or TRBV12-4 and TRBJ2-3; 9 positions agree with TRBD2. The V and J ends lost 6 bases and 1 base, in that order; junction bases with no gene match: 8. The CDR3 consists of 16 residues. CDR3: CASRIRREGGTDTQYF. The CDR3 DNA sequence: TGTGCCAGCAGAATACGGCGGGAGGGCGGCACAGATACGCAGTATTTT.

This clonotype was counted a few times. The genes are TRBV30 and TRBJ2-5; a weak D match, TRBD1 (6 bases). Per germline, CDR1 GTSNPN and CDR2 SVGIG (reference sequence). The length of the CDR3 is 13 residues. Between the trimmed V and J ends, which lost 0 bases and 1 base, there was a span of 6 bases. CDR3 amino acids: CAWSVDSQETQYF. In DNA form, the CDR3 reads TGTGCCTGGAGTGTGGACAGCCAAGAGACCCAGTACTTC.

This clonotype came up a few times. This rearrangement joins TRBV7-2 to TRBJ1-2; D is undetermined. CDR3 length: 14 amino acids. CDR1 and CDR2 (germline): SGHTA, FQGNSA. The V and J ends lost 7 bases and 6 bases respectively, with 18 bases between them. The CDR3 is CASTSAGYSNGYTF. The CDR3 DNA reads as TGTGCCAGCACCTCAGCGGGGTATTCTAATGGCTACACCTTC.